A single T cell receptor (beta chain) is shown here with its context. The data originate from a study of blood T cell repertoires in COVID-19. Per the study methods: Amplification from reference gene primers served as the basis for estimated nucleated cell counts. The assay was immunoSEQ multiplex PCR, and TCRdb's table has in-frame clones only and misses some. V, J and clone size derive from that table, while D and trimming were established from the DNA sequence. The profile shows about 260,000 clones, approximately 86% of them singletons. Germline V CDR1 and CDR2: SGHAT, FQNNGV. V lost 5 bases and J lost 2; bases outside the gene matches: 6. The CDR3 is made up of 15 amino acids.

The chain uses TRBV11-2 and TRBJ2-3; 8 bases are a match to TRBD1. The receptor was derived from a man aged 30-40 years with active or convalescent COVID-19. The sequencing sample was made of peripheral blood. The CDR3 DNA sequence: TGTGCCAGCAGCCCCGGGACAGGTATCACAGATACGCAGTATTTT. The encoded protein is CASSPGTGITDTQYF.